The 24 T cell receptor beta chains below were found in one sample sequenced in a study of T cell clonotyping in hematopoietic cell transplantation. Produced via immunoSEQ multiplex PCR; TCRdb's table is partial and in-frame only. The top ten clones hold under 9% of a sample with about 10,000 clones, 60% to 85% of them seen once. The sample consisted of PBMCs, taken 30 days after allogeneic stem cell transplant. All receptors come from a female patient aged 35 to 55 who had an allogeneic stem cell transplant from a related donor, so T cells may come from the graft donor. Some clones in this sample may be carry-over from other donors' samples.

The chain is built from TRBV29-1 and TRBJ1-1; 10 bases are shared with TRBD1. The germline V gene has CDR1 SQVTM and CDR2 ANQGSEA. The ends lost 7 bases at V and 3 bases at J; junction bases unmatched: 11. The CDR3 length is 15 residues. Here the CDR3 DNA reads TGCAGCGCCTCTAGGGGGGGGACAGGGGACACTGAAGCTTTCTTT. Amino acid sequence: CSASRGGTGDTEAFF.

Details on this clone: One junction end does not reproduce the germline sequence, and a read error may be involved. The J gene is TRBJ1-5, the V gene TRBV28, with D possibly TRBD1 on 5 matching bases. Per the germline V gene, CDR1 is MDHEN and CDR2 is SYDVKM. The CDR3 runs 14 residues. DNA for the CDR3: TGTGCCGGCAGTTTATCAGGGAGCAATCAGCCCCAGCATTTT. This sequence encodes CAGSLSGSNQPQHF.

The chain uses TRBV7-2 and TRBJ2-7; TRBD2 matches at 12 bases. This CDR3 contains 14 residues. The junction had 4 bases not matched to a gene; V was cut back by 5 bases and J by 5 bases. Germline CDR1 is SGHTA and CDR2 is FQGNSA. The CDR3 is CASSRTSGIHEQYF. The CDR3 DNA follows: TGTGCCAGCAGCCGGACTAGCGGGATACACGAGCAGTACTTC.

The CDR3: CASSDKRSTDTQYF. The CDR3 DNA sequence: TGTGCCAGCAGTGATAAGCGGTCCACAGATACGCAGTATTTT. This chain uses TRBV2 with TRBJ2-3, with D possibly TRBD2 on 5 matching bases. This CDR3 is built from 14 residues. Trimming cost V 3 bases and J 2 bases, with 9 bases left between them. Germline V gene lookup returns CDR1 SNHLY and CDR2 FYNNEI.

The chain joins TRBV27 to TRBJ2-4; D uncertain. This CDR3 spans 13 amino acids. Trimming pared 11 bases from V and 8 bases from J, leaving 19 bases between. Per the germline V gene, CDR1 is MNHEY and CDR2 is SMNVEV (reference sequence). Written as DNA, the CDR3 is TGTGCCTTTTGTCAGGTTTACCGCGACATTCAGTACTTC. It is translated as CAFCQVYRDIQYF.

The rearrangement joins TRBV7-2 to TRBJ1-2, with TRBD1 as a possible D gene (6 bases). The V end lost 5 bases, the J end lost 7 bases, and 11 bases lay between the germline ends. The CDR3 contains 12 residues. Germline V lookup: CDR1 SGHTA, CDR2 FQGNSA. DNA for the CDR3: TGTGCCAGCAGCCCCCGGACAGCTGGCTACACCTTC. Translating gives CASSPRTAGYTF.

This rearrangement joins TRBV29-1 to TRBJ2-7; D is unclear. The V gene's germline CDR1 is SQVTM and CDR2 ANQGSEA. This CDR3 is built from 14 residues. V was shortened by 4 bases and J by 2 bases, with 15 bases between the two germline ends. The CDR3 sequence: CSVASWTMTYEQYF. CDR3 DNA: TGCAGCGTTGCTTCGTGGACGATGACCTACGAGCAGTACTTC.

This clone was detected once. The genes are TRBV11-3 and TRBJ2-3; TRBD2 might be the D (6 bases). V was shortened by 5 bases and J by 2 bases, with 11 bases between the two germline ends. This CDR3 region has 14 residues. CDR1 is SGHNT and CDR2 is YENEEA in the germline V gene. The CDR3 here is CASSLTGDTDTQYF. CDR3 coding DNA: TGTGCCAGCAGCCTAACGGGAGACACAGATACGCAGTATTTT.

This clone was detected a few times. The chain links TRBV6-5 to TRBJ2-6; D remains ambiguous. The ends were cut back, 0 bases at V and 2 bases at J, with 5 bases in the middle. Germline assignment: CDR1 MNHEY and CDR2 SVGAGI. The CDR3 contains 15 residues. CDR3 sequence: CASSYSQAGANVLTF. In DNA form, the CDR3 reads TGTGCCAGCAGTTACTCGCAGGCTGGGGCCAACGTCCTGACTTTC.

V gene TRBV2 combines with J gene TRBJ2-1; D not resolved. CDR1 SNHLY and CDR2 FYNNEI come from the germline V gene. V shed 4 bases and J shed 12 bases, with 10 bases lying between them. The CDR3 is 11 residues long. The CDR3 is CASSAWVGQFF. CDR3 DNA sequence: TGTGCCAGCAGTGCTTGGGTAGGGCAGTTCTTC.

In its sample, this clone ranks as medium-sized (0.01 to 0.1%). The chain employs TRBV7-2 and TRBJ1-3, with D possibly matching TRBD1 (5 bases). Germline assignment: CDR1 SGHTA and CDR2 FQGNSA. This CDR3 is 12 amino acids long. The ends were cut back, 6 bases at V and 5 bases at J, with 8 bases in the middle. This CDR3 reads CASSGTRNTIYF. The CDR3 DNA is TGTGCCAGCAGTGGGACTCGAAACACCATATATTTT.

The genes are TRBV2 and TRBJ1-5; D is ambiguous. CDR3 length: 15 residues. Germline V gene data show CDR1 as SNHLY and CDR2 as FYNNEI. Trimming cost V 2 bases and J 3 bases, with 11 bases left between them. CDR3 protein: CASSESVQPNQPQHF. For the CDR3, the DNA is TGTGCCAGCAGTGAATCGGTCCAGCCCAATCAGCCCCAGCATTTT. The entire variable domain, with the rest obtained from reference TRBV2 and TRBJ1-5, is as follows: EPEVTQTPSHQVTQMGQEVILRCVPISNHLYFYWYRQILGQKVEFLVSFYNNEISEKSEIFDDQFSVERPDGSNFTLKIRSTKLEDSAMYFCASSESVQPNQPQHFGDGTRLSIL.

This chain joins TRBV7-2 and TRBJ1-6; weak D call: TRBD1 (5 bases). The V and J ends lost 4 bases and 8 bases respectively, with 15 bases between them. The CDR3 has 15 residues. In germline, CDR1 is SGHTA, CDR2 FQGNSA. CDR3 in DNA: TGTGCCAGCAGCTGGAGGAGGGGAAAGGATTCACCCCTCCACTTT. It codes for CASSWRRGKDSPLHF.

This rearrangement joins TRBV14 to TRBJ2-3; D is undetermined. Trimming cost V 3 bases and J 2 bases, with 12 bases left between them. The CDR3 consists of 15 residues. Germline CDR1 reads SGHDN; CDR2 reads FVKESK. The CDR3 DNA is TGTGCCAGCAGCCAGGCAGGAGCCCTCACAGATACGCAGTATTTT. It translates to CASSQAGALTDTQYF. The variable domain in full, with the rest retrieved from reference TRBV14 and TRBJ2-3, is EAGVTQFPSHSVIEKGQTVTLRCDPISGHDNLYWYRRVMGKEIKFLLHFVKESKQDESGMPNNRFLAERTGGTYSTLKVQPAELEDSGVYFCASSQAGALTDTQYFGPGTRLTVL.

The chain recombines TRBV5-8 with TRBJ1-2, with D uncertain. The germline V gene has CDR1 SGHTS and CDR2 YDEGEE. CDR3 size: 12 residues. V lost 1 base and J lost 8, with 9 bases in between. The CDR3 nucleotides read TGTGCCAGCAGCTTGAATGAGCCGGGCTACACCTTC. Translation: CASSLNEPGYTF.

The genes are TRBV21-1 and TRBJ2-7. TRBV21-1 counts as a pseudogene. The CDR3 totals 13 residues. The CDR3 spells CAGHLSACYEQYF. The CDR3 DNA reads TGTGCCGGACACCTTAGCGCGTGCTACGAGCAGTACTTC.

V and J are TRBV11-1 and TRBJ2-1; D is uncertain. The germline V and J ends were trimmed by 4 bases and 5 bases, with 9 bases remaining between them. Germline V gene lookup returns CDR1 SGHAT and CDR2 FQDESV (reference sequence). The CDR3 sequence is 13 residues long. The CDR3 DNA is TGTGCCAGCAGCTGGACCCACGACAATGAGCAGTTCTTC. Translated, it gives CASSWTHDNEQFF.

The J gene is TRBJ1-3, the V gene TRBV7-9, with D unclear. This CDR3 region has 14 residues. The germline V gene encodes CDR1 SEHNR and CDR2 FQNEAQ (reference sequence). V lost 0 bases and J lost 4, with 7 bases in between. The CDR3: CASSLALAGNTIYF. Written as DNA, the CDR3 is TGTGCCAGCAGCTTAGCTCTGGCCGGAAACACCATATATTTT.

J is TRBJ2-3 and V is TRBV9, with D uncertain. CDR3 length: 15 residues. Germline V gene lookup returns CDR1 SGDLS and CDR2 YYNGEE. Trimming pared 3 bases from V and 6 bases from J, leaving 17 bases between. The CDR3 sequence is CASSENPGGVDTQYF. The CDR3 region has the DNA TGTGCCAGCAGCGAGAACCCCGGCGGAGTGGATACGCAGTATTTT.

The chain recombines TRBV7-9 with TRBJ2-5; D is ambiguous. The CDR3 covers 12 residues. Trimming left V 1 base short and J 4 bases short, with 4 bases between. The germline V gene encodes CDR1 SEHNR and CDR2 FQNEAQ (reference sequence). The CDR3 DNA reads as TGTGCCAGCAGCTTAGTTGGAGAGACCCAGTACTTC. The encoded protein is CASSLVGETQYF.

V is TRBV2 and J is TRBJ1-5; 12 nucleotides agree with TRBD1. Looked up from germline, CDR1 is SNHLY and CDR2 is FYNNEI. The CDR3 runs 16 residues. V shed 7 bases and J 6 bases; nucleotides not matched to a gene: 10. CDR3 sequence reads: CASTPGTGGRTQPQHF. DNA of the CDR3: TGTGCCAGCACTCCGGGGACAGGGGGCCGCACTCAGCCCCAGCATTTT.

This chain uses TRBV4-1 with TRBJ2-2; D is unclear. Germline CDR1 and CDR2: MGHRA and YSYEKL. Trimming removed 6 bases at V and 1 base at J, with 6 bases between. CDR3 length: 13 residues. The CDR3 DNA is TGCGCCAGCAGTCAAAGGAACACCGGGGAGCTGTTTTTT. Protein: CASSQRNTGELFF.

The chain uses TRBV30 and TRBJ2-7, with D perhaps TRBD1 or TRBD2 (5 bases each). The germline V gene has CDR1 GTSNPN and CDR2 SVGIG (reference sequence). The CDR3 length is 17 residues. Trimming removed 2 bases from V and 6 bases from J, with 26 bases in between. The CDR3 loop is CAWSYGPGRDRGGEQYF. In DNA form, the CDR3 reads TGTGCCTGGAGTTATGGGCCAGGGAGAGACCGGGGCGGCGAGCAGTACTTC.

The chain joins TRBV4-2 to TRBJ1-2; D call uncertain. Germline V gives CDR1 LGHNA, CDR2 YNFKEQ. The V and J ends lost 0 bases and 1 base respectively, with 18 bases between them. The CDR3 contains 18 residues. In nucleotides, the CDR3 is TGTGCCAGCAGCCAAGACCTCGGATCGGGAGGTCGTAACTATGGCTACACCTTC. Protein: CASSQDLGSGGRNYGYTF.